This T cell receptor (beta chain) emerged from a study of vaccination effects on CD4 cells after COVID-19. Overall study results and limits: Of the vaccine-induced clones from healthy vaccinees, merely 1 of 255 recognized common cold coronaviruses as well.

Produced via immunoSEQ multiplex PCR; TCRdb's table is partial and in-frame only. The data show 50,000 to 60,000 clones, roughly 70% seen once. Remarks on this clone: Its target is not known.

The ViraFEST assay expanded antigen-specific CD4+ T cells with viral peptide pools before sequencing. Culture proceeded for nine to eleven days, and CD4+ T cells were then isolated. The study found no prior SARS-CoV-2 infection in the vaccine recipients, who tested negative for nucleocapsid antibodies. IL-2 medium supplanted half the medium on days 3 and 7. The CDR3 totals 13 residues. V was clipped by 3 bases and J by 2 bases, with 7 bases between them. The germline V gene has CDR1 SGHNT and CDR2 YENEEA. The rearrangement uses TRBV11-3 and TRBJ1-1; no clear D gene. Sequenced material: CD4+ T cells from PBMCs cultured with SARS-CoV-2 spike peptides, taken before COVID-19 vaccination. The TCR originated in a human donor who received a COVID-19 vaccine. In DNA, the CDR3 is TGTGCCAGCAGCTTGGGGATTAACACTGAAGCTTTCTTT. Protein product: CASSLGINTEAFF.